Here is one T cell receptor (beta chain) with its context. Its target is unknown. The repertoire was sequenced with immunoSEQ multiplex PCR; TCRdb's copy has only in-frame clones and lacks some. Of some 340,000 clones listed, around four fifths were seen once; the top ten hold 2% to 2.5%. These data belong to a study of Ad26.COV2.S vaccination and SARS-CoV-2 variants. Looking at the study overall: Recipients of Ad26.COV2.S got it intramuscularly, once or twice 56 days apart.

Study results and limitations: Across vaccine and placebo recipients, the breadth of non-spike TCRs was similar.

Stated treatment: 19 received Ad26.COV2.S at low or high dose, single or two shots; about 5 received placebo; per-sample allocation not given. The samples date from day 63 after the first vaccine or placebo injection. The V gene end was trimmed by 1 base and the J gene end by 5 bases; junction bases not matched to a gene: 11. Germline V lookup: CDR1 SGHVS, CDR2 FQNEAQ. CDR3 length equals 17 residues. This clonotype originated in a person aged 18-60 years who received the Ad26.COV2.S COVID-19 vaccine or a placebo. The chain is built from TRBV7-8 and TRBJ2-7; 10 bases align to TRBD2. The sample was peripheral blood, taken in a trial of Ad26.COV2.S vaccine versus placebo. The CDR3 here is CASSLGAPGLAFNEQYF. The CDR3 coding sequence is TGTGCCAGCAGCTTAGGAGCGCCGGGACTAGCGTTCAACGAGCAGTACTTC.